This T cell receptor beta chain derives from a study of cytomegalovirus exposure and HLA in healthy donors. Study at large: Approximately 85 million unique TCRs from HLA-typed donors made up an early data release. Study-level results: Across HLA loci, a later analysis found differing TCR association rates, with DRB1 most and HLA-C fewest. 87-base-pair reads could not separate some V segments, including TRBV6-2 and TRBV6-3. Reported results showed that the classifier diagnosed cytomegalovirus status with high specificity and sensitivity.

For this clone: No antigen is known for it.

The PCR was carried out with 60 Vbeta primers and 13 Jbeta primers. TCRdb's table, derived via immunoSEQ multiplex PCR, lists solely in-frame clones and lacks some. The sample records 100,000 to 150,000 clones, more than 65% being singletons. Between the trimmed V and J ends, which lost 4 bases and 4 bases, there was a span of 13 bases. Germline V gene sequence: CDR1 SEHNR, CDR2 FQNEAQ (reference sequence). The CDR3 is 14 residues long. The material sequenced was PBMCs. The TCR comes from a man aged 45 to 65 in good health and CMV-seronegative. The chain uses TRBV7-9 and TRBJ1-2; possibly TRBD1 for D (5 bases). As DNA, the CDR3 is TGTGCCAGCAGCTCACCGGACACCCCCTATGGCTACACCTTC. Translation gives CASSSPDTPYGYTF.